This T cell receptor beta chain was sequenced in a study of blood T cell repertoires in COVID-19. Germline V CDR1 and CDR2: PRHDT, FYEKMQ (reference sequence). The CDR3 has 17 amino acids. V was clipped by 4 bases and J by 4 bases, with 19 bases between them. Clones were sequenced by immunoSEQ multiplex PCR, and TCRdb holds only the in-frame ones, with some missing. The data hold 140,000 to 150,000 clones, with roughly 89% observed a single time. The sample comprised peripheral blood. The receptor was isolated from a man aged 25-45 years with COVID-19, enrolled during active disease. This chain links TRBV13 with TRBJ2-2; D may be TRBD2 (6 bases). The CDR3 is CASSSQNPTSTTGELFF. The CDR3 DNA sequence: TGTGCCAGCAGCTCACAAAACCCGACTAGTACCACCGGGGAGCTGTTTTTT.